What follows are 17 T cell receptor beta chains derived from one specimen sequenced in a study of regulatory T cells in long-lasting Graves disease (TCRdb year 2021). The meaning of the sample's time point label: persistent/refractory GD, antithyroid drugs over 5 years with positive TRAb. For both TCR sequencing and RNA sequencing, RNA was extracted from PBMCs in TRIzol. Library preparation employed multiplex PCR. The sequencer was an Illumina HiSeq 4000. TCR beta libraries were built with iRepertoire HTBI primers and Arm-PCR amplification of CDR3 regions. TCRdb reprocessing: public reads trimmed at Q25 with fastp, clones called with MiXCR, in-frame beta chains kept. Identical CDR3 protein sequences are pooled into one entry, listed with their most common genes and DNA. For this sample the table gives approximately 360,000 distinct CDR3 sequences, of which around 23% were detected only once. Around a quarter of the sample is in the top ten clones.

Here the sequenced sample was peripheral blood mononuclear cells (PBMCs), taken when the disease was refractory, from a patient treated with antithyroid drugs. Receptors originate from a woman in her thirties or forties with Graves disease. Donor details come from another sample of the same person, matched by shared clones.

The V call is TRBV20-1, the J call TRBJ2-3, with D possibly TRBD2 on 6 matching bases. The CDR3 runs 15 residues. Germline assignment: CDR1 DFQATT and CDR2 SNEGSKA (reference sequence). The germline V and J ends were trimmed by 6 bases and 5 bases, with 21 bases remaining between them. The CDR3: CSASGLSGWIDTQYF. In DNA form, the CDR3 reads TGCAGTGCAAGCGGGCTCTCAGGGTGGATAGATACGCAGTATTTT.

Many counts were recorded for this clonotype. The J gene is TRBJ1-1, the V gene TRBV9; D call uncertain. Trimming removed 0 bases from V and 1 base from J, with 7 bases in between. Germline lookup yields CDR1 SGDLS and CDR2 YYNGEE. This CDR3 has 14 amino acids. CDR3 amino acids: CASSVASTNTEAFF. The DNA for the CDR3 is TGTGCCAGCAGCGTAGCTAGCACGAACACTGAAGCTTTCTTT.

On this clonotype: Relative to the germline gene, one junction end is altered; a read error may explain this. DNA of the CDR3: TGTGCCAGCAGCCGAAGCGTCCTAGCGGGACAAGGGACCCAGTACTTC. Translated, it gives CASSRSVLAGQGTQYF. The chain links TRBV5-5 to TRBJ2-5; 9 nucleotides agree with TRBD2. Germline V gives CDR1 SGHKS, CDR2 YYEKEE (reference sequence). The CDR3 is 16 residues long.

The V and J genes are TRBV7-3 and TRBJ2-3; TRBD1 or TRBD2 may be the D gene (5 bases each). The germline CDR1 and CDR2 sequences are SGHTA and FQGTGA. The germline V and J ends were trimmed by 4 bases and 0 bases, with 8 bases remaining between them. CDR3 size: 14 residues. CDR3 DNA sequence: TGTGCCAGCAGCTCGTGGGGGAGCACAGATACGCAGTATTTT. Its protein product is CASSSWGSTDTQYF.

This clonotype came up many times. CDR3 sequence reads: CASRAIAGAYEQYF. In nucleotides, the CDR3 is TGTGCCAGCAGAGCTATAGCGGGCGCCTACGAGCAGTACTTC. The chain has TRBV2 and TRBJ2-7, with TRBD2 matching over 7 bases. J gave up 2 bases and V 6 bases, and 7 bases lay outside the gene matches. Per the germline V gene, CDR1 is SNHLY and CDR2 is FYNNEI. This CDR3 is 14 amino acids long.

V usage is TRBV5-1 and J usage is TRBJ2-1, with 7 bases fitting TRBD1. The trim removed 4 bases at V and 0 bases at J, leaving 10 bases unmatched. Germline lookup yields CDR1 SGHRS and CDR2 YFSETQ. This CDR3 region has 17 residues. Here the CDR3 reads CASSVWDSRSSYNEQFF. The CDR3 DNA is TGCGCCAGCAGCGTCTGGGACAGCCGTAGCTCCTACAATGAGCAGTTCTTC.

J is TRBJ2-5 and V is TRBV20-1, with D unresolved. The ends were cut back, 1 base at V and 4 bases at J, with 16 bases in the middle. The V gene's germline CDR1 is DFQATT and CDR2 SNEGSKA (reference sequence). This CDR3 comprises 15 residues. CDR3 coding DNA: TGCAGTGCTAGAGCAGTGAGTTCTGGGCCAGAGACCCAGTACTTC. It encodes CSARAVSSGPETQYF.

V is TRBV28 and J is TRBJ2-1; 7 bases agree with TRBD2. CDR1 MDHEN and CDR2 SYDVKM come from the germline V gene. The J segment lost 1 base and the V segment lost 4 bases, leaving 7 bases of the junction unmatched. There are 16 residues in the CDR3. The CDR3 protein is CASSSAGAESYNEQFF. For the CDR3, the DNA is TGTGCCAGCAGTTCGGCGGGAGCGGAATCCTACAATGAGCAGTTCTTC.

V is TRBV5-6 and J is TRBJ1-5, with D uncertain. This CDR3 spans 14 amino acids. Germline CDR1 SGHDT, CDR2 YYEEEE. V was clipped by 1 base and J by 7 bases, with 12 bases between them. This chain's CDR3 is CASSLKGQGQPQHF. The CDR3 nucleotides read TGTGCCAGCAGCTTGAAAGGGCAAGGCCAGCCCCAGCATTTT.

The sample holds a few counts of this clonotype. The V and J genes are TRBV7-9 and TRBJ2-7, with a tentative D call TRBD2 (6 bases). The CDR3 contains 18 residues. Germline CDR1 reads SEHNR; CDR2 reads FQNEAQ (reference sequence). V lost 4 bases to trimming and J lost 3 bases, with 25 bases between them. CDR3 DNA sequence: TGTGCCAGCAGCTACGCCGATTTGTCCCTAGCGAGGGGCTACGAGCAGTACTTC. It is translated as CASSYADLSLARGYEQYF.

Ten or more counts support this clonotype. CDR3 nucleotides: TGCGCCAGCAGCCCCAGGGCCCCCGGGGAGCTGTTTTTT. It encodes CASSPRAPGELFF. V gene TRBV5-1 combines with J gene TRBJ2-2; D possibly corresponds to TRBD1 (5 bases). Germline loops: CDR1 SGHRS, CDR2 YFSETQ. Trimming took off 4 bases at V and 6 bases at J, with 10 bases between the two ends. The CDR3 has 13 amino acids. The whole variable domain, filled in from reference TRBV5-1 and TRBJ2-2, reads KAGVTQTPRYLIKTRGQQVTLSCSPISGHRSVSWYQQTPGQGLQFLFEYFSETQRNKGNFPGRFSGRQFSNSRSEMNVSTLELGDSALYLCASSPRAPGELFFGEGSRLTVL.

In its sample, this clonotype was seen many times. V and J are TRBV6-4 and TRBJ1-2, with 12 bases aligning to TRBD1. Germline loops: CDR1 MRHNA, CDR2 SNTAGT. This CDR3 is 15 amino acids long. The V gene end was trimmed by 6 bases and the J gene end by 6 bases; junction bases not matched to a gene: 8. The CDR3 region is CASRGTGGTADGYTF. Here the CDR3 DNA reads TGTGCCAGCAGGGGGACAGGGGGCACAGCTGATGGCTACACCTTC.

Many counts were recorded for this clonotype. The rearrangement joins TRBV28 to TRBJ2-2, with 7 bases matching TRBD1. The J segment lost 3 bases and the V segment lost 3 bases, leaving 31 bases of the junction unmatched. Germline values: CDR1 MDHEN, CDR2 SYDVKM. The CDR3 sequence is 24 residues long. CDR3 nucleotides: TGTGCCAGCAGTTTCCCCAACATTTTATACCCCTCACTCTTACAGGGGCGGCACACCGGGGAGCTGTTTTTT. The encoded protein is CASSFPNILYPSLLQGRHTGELFF.

This clonotype has at least ten counts. The J gene is TRBJ2-5, the V gene TRBV20-1; possible D gene TRBD1, 6 bases. The germline V and J ends were trimmed by 6 bases and 5 bases, with 16 bases remaining between them. CDR1 and CDR2 (germline): DFQATT, SNEGSKA (reference sequence). This CDR3 is 13 amino acids long. The CDR3 sequence: CSAVTGTGETQYF. DNA of the CDR3: TGCAGTGCGGTCACAGGGACCGGTGAGACCCAGTACTTC.

There are many counts of this clonotype. The V and J genes are TRBV20-1 and TRBJ2-7; perhaps D is TRBD1 or TRBD2 (6 bases each). This CDR3 is 13 amino acids long. Germline V gene sequence: CDR1 DFQATT, CDR2 SNEGSKA (reference sequence). Between the trimmed V and J ends, which lost 7 bases and 3 bases, there was a span of 16 bases. The CDR3 region has the DNA TGCAGTGTAACCTCCCGGGGGCTCTACGAGCAGTACTTC. This sequence encodes CSVTSRGLYEQYF.

This clonotype came up a few times. The chain combines TRBV2 with TRBJ2-1; no clear D. CDR1 and CDR2 (germline): SNHLY, FYNNEI. The CDR3 extends over 12 amino acids. The V end lost 5 bases, the J end lost 5 bases, and 7 bases lay between the germline ends. In nucleotides, the CDR3 is TGTGCCAGCAGTCTCCATGACAATGAGCAGTTCTTC. It yields the protein CASSLHDNEQFF. Using reference TRBV2 and TRBJ2-1 for the parts outside the CDR3, the full variable domain is EPEVTQTPSHQVTQMGQEVILRCVPISNHLYFYWYRQILGQKVEFLVSFYNNEISEKSEIFDDQFSVERPDGSNFTLKIRSTKLEDSAMYFCASSLHDNEQFFGPGTRLTVL.

This clonotype was seen ten or more times. This chain links TRBV20-1 with TRBJ2-5, with TRBD2 identical over 8 bases. The CDR3 is 14 residues long. The V gene end was trimmed by 5 bases and the J gene end by 5 bases; junction bases not matched to a gene: 10. The germline V gene has CDR1 DFQATT and CDR2 SNEGSKA (reference sequence). CDR3 sequence reads: CSAPRAGVDETQYF. The CDR3 nucleotides read TGCAGTGCTCCGCGAGCGGGAGTGGATGAGACCCAGTACTTC.